This section outlines one T cell receptor (beta chain) sequence together with its context. Its antigen is currently unknown. TCRdb's table, derived via immunoSEQ multiplex PCR, lists solely in-frame clones and lacks some. The repertoire consists of 37,000 or so clones, with under 90% occurring once and the leading ten covering around 2.9%. This entry is derived from a study of lymphopenia after photon versus proton radiotherapy. Findings of the study overall: Post-nadir TCR diversity decline inversely tracked overall survival among those who died. Better survival with proton therapy was suggested as possible, not demonstrated. Post-nadir diversity loss with photons came from oligoclonal expansion, particularly CD8+ Temra cells. Relative stability marked proton patients; photon patients lost diversity and naive cells.

CDR3 length: 14 residues. Germline CDR1 reads SQVTM; CDR2 reads ANQGSEA. V was pared by 6 bases and J by 7 bases, with 12 bases of the junction left unmatched. This TCR was sampled from a man aged 45-65 years with gastric cancer. The J gene is TRBJ1-1, the V gene TRBV29-1; TRBD1 aligns across 9 bases. The material was peripheral blood, obtained from a patient treated with photon-based radiotherapy. DNA for the CDR3: TGCAGCGTCCGTTCCGGGACAGGGTCCAATGAAGCTTTCTTT. Its translation: CSVRSGTGSNEAFF.